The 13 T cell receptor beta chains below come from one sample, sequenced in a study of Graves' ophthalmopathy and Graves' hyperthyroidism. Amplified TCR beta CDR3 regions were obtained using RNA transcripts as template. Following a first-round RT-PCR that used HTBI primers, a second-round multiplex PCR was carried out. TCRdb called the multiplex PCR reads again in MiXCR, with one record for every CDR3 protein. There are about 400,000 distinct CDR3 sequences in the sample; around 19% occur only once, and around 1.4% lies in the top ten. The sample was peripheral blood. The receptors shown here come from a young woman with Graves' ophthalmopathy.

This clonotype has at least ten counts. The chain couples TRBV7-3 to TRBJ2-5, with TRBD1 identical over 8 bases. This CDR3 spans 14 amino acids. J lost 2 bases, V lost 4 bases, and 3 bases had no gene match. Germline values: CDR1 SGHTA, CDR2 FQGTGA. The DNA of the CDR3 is TGTGCCAGCAGCTCTGGACAGGGTCAAGAGACCCAGTACTTC. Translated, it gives CASSSGQGQETQYF.

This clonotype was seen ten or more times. The CDR3, as DNA: TGTGCCAGCAGCTTAGAAGGGGGCGTAGTCTATGGCTACACCTTC. Its protein is CASSLEGGVVYGYTF. V gene TRBV11-2 combines with J gene TRBJ1-2; TRBD1 agrees at 7 bases. The CDR3 totals 15 residues. J was trimmed by 4 bases and V by 0 bases; bases with no gene match: 5. Looked up from germline, CDR1 is SGHAT and CDR2 is FQNNGV.

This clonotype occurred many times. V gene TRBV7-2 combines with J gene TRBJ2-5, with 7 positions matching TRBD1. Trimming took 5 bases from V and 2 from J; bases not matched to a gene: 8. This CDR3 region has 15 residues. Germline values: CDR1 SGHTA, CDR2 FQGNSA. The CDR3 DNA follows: TGTGCCAGCAGCCCACAGGGGACGGGTCAAGAGACCCAGTACTTC. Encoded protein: CASSPQGTGQETQYF.

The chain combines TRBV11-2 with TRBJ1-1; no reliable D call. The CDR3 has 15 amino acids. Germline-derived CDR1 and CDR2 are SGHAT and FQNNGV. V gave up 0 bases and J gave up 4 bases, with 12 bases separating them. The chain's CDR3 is CASSLDEGRGTEAFF. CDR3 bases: TGTGCCAGCAGCTTAGATGAAGGGCGTGGCACTGAAGCTTTCTTT.

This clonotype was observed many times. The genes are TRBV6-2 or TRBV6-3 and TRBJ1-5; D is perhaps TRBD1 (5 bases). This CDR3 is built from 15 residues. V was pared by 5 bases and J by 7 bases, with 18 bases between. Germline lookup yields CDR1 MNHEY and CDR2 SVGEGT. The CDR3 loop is CASSPGGGVEQPQHF. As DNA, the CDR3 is TGTGCCAGCAGTCCCGGGGGTGGGGTTGAACAGCCCCAGCATTTT.

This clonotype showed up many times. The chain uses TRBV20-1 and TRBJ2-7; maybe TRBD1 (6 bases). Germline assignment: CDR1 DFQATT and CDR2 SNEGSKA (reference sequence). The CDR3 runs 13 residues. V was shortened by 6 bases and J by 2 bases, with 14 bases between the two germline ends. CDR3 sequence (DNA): TGCAGTGCGGAGACAGGTCTTCCCTACGAGCAGTACTTC. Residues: CSAETGLPYEQYF.

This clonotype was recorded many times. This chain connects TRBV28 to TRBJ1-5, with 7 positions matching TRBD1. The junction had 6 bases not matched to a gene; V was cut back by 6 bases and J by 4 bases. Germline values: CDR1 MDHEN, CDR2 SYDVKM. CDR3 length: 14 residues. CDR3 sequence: CASSLGTANQPQHF. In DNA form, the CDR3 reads TGTGCCAGCAGCCTCGGGACAGCTAATCAGCCCCAGCATTTT. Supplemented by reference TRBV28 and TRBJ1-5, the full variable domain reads DVKVTQSSRYLVKRTGEKVFLECVQDMDHENMFWYRQDPGLGLRLIYFSYDVKMKEKGDIPEGYSVSREKKERFSLILESASTNQTSMYLCASSLGTANQPQHFGDGTRLSIL.

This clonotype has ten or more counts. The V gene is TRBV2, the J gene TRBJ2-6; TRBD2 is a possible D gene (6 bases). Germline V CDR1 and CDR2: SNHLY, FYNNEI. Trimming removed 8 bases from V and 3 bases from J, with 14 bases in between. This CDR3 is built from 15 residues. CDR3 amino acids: CASLEEGIGANVLTF. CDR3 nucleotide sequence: TGTGCCAGCCTAGAGGAGGGTATTGGGGCCAACGTCCTGACTTTC.

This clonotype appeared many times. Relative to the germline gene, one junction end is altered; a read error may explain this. In DNA form, the CDR3 reads TGTGCCAGCAGTTTAGGTGGGGGGTCCTACGAGCAGTACTTC. Its translation is CASSLGGGSYEQYF. J is TRBJ2-7 and V is TRBV7-2; tentatively, D is TRBD2 (6 bases). CDR1 is SGHTA and CDR2 is FQGNSA in the germline V gene. The CDR3 consists of 14 residues.

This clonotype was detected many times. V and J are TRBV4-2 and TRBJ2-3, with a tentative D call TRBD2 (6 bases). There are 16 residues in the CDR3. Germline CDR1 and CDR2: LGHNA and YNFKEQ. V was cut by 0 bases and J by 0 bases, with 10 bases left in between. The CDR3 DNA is TGTGCCAGCAGCCAAGAGGAGGGGAGGAGCACAGATACGCAGTATTTT. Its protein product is CASSQEEGRSTDTQYF.

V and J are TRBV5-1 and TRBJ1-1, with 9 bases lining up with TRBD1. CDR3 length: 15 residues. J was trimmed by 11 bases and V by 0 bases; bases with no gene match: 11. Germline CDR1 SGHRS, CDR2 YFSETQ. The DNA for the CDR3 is TGCGCCAGCAGCTTGGACAGGGGGCGACTTGGTCCCGCTTTCTTT. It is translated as CASSLDRGRLGPAFF.

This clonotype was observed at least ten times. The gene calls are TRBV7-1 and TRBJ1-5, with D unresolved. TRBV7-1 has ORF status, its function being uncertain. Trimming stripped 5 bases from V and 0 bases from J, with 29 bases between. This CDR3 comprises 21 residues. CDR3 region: CASSIRDRDPTPPYSNQPQHF. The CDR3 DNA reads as TGTGCCAGCAGCATCAGAGACCGGGATCCTACACCTCCTTATAGCAATCAGCCCCAGCATTTT.

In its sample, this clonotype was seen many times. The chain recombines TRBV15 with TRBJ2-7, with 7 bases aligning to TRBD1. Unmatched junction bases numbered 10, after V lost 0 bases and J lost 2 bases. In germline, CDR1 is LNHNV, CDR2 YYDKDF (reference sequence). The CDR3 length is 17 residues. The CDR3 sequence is CATSRDDMGQTTYEQYF. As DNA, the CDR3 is TGTGCCACCAGCAGAGATGATATGGGACAGACAACCTACGAGCAGTACTTC.